This T cell receptor (beta chain) was captured by sequencing in a study of T cell responses to AZD1222 COVID-19 vaccine. Findings and limits, study-wide: Once two AZD1222 doses were given, Spike-specific TCR breadth and depth went up.

In the case of this clone: As yet, its antigen is unknown.

Trimming stripped 2 bases from V and 4 bases from J, with 9 bases between. The CDR3 has 14 amino acids. Germline CDR1 SEHNR, CDR2 FQNEAQ (reference sequence). Method: immunoSEQ multiplex PCR; TCRdb's copy keeps in-frame clones and lacks some. The table shows 150,000 to 200,000 clones, with approximately 94% occurring only once. The source material was peripheral blood, sampled on day 0 of AZD1222 vaccination. The TCR comes from an adult in good health. This chain uses TRBV7-9 with TRBJ1-3; weak D call: TRBD1 (6 bases). The CDR3 coding sequence is TGTGCCAGCAGCTTAACCACAGGGGGAAACACCATATATTTT. Translated, it gives CASSLTTGGNTIYF.